This is a list of T cell receptor beta chains from one sample in a study of blood T cell repertoires in COVID-19. Sequencing was performed with immunoSEQ multiplex PCR; in TCRdb, only in-frame clones are kept and a portion is missing. The data contain 90,000 to 120,000 clones, 88% of them singletons. The sample consisted of peripheral blood. The receptors come from a middle-aged man with active or convalescent COVID-19. The CDR3 runs from the conserved cysteine through the conserved F or W. The D gene is left open where the match is weak. Some rows mark clone size as missing; the rest say once, few, many or name a class of expanded clone.

cdr3_aa cdr3_nt clone_size v_call d_call j_call
CASSLSRLAGGPSSYEQYF TGTGCCAGCAGTTTATCCCGACTAGCGGGAGGGCCTAGCTCCTACGAGCAGTACTTC - TRBV28 TRBD2 TRBJ2-7
CASSQQNRGGYTF TGTGCCAGCAGCCAGCAAAACAGGGGGGGCTACACCTTC - TRBV14 TRBD1 TRBJ1-2
CASSSGQGGGPQHF TGTGCCAGCAGCTCAGGACAGGGAGGCGGTCCCCAGCATTTT - TRBV7-9 TRBD1 TRBJ1-5
CASSYRAGSSYNEQFF TGTGCCAGCAGTTACCGCGCGGGTAGCTCCTACAATGAGCAGTTCTTC - TRBV6-2/TRBV6-3 - TRBJ2-1
CASSSRAQGGDQPQHF TGTGCCAGCAGCTCCCGAGCACAGGGGGGGGATCAGCCCCAGCATTTT - TRBV7-8 TRBD1 TRBJ1-5
CSVEDPGKGNTIYF TGCAGCGTTGAAGATCCGGGGAAAGGAAACACCATATATTTT - TRBV29-1 - TRBJ1-3
CASSLQGPNNEQFF TGTGCCAGCAGCCTACAGGGGCCCAACAATGAGCAGTTCTTC - TRBV7-6 TRBD1 TRBJ2-1
CATSRELAGVYNEQFF TGTGCCACCAGCAGAGAACTAGCGGGAGTCTACAATGAGCAGTTCTTC - TRBV15 TRBD2 TRBJ2-1
CASSLYGGVTQPQHF TGTGCCAGCAGTTTGTACGGAGGGGTGACGCAGCCCCAGCATTTT - TRBV28 - TRBJ1-5
CASTTSGTGYAEAFF TGTGCCAGCACAACCTCCGGGACAGGGTACGCTGAAGCTTTCTTT - TRBV6-5 TRBD1 TRBJ1-1
CASAGQDSNQPQHF TGTGCCAGCGCGGGACAGGATAGCAATCAGCCCCAGCATTTT - TRBV18 TRBD1 TRBJ1-5
CASSTQDGRSYEQYF TGTGCCAGCAGCACCCAAGATGGGCGCTCCTACGAGCAGTACTTC - TRBV7-2 - TRBJ2-7
CASRPAGVADTQYF TGTGCCAGCAGACCAGCGGGAGTGGCAGATACGCAGTATTTT - TRBV7-2 TRBD2 TRBJ2-3
CASRSPAGTGELFF TGTGCCAGCAGGTCCCCGGCAGGCACCGGGGAGCTGTTTTTT - TRBV27 - TRBJ2-2
CASSQVGQAQYF TGTGCCAGCAGCCAAGTGGGACAGGCCCAGTACTTC - TRBV3-1/TRBV3-2 TRBD1 TRBJ2-5
CASQRQGNEQFF TGTGCCAGCCAAAGACAGGGGAATGAGCAGTTCTTC - TRBV6-5 TRBD1 TRBJ2-1
CASSDFQGSNNEQFF TGCGCCAGCAGTGACTTCCAGGGGTCCAACAATGAGCAGTTCTTC once TRBV10-1 - TRBJ2-1
CASSIWAGNGNQPQHF TGTGCCAGTAGTATTTGGGCAGGGAACGGCAATCAGCCCCAGCATTTT - TRBV19 - TRBJ1-5
CASSQDGRTKQYF TGCGCCAGCAGCCAAGATGGGAGGACTAAGCAGTACTTC - TRBV4-1 - TRBJ2-7
CASGTQGTLRTEAFF TGTGCCAGCGGGACACAGGGAACCCTCCGAACTGAAGCTTTCTTT once TRBV28 - TRBJ1-1
CASRLTGRGAKNIQYF TGTGCCAGCAGACTTACAGGGAGAGGGGCCAAAAACATTCAGTACTTC - TRBV5-6 - TRBJ2-4
CASSIGRETEQYF TGTGCCAGTAGTATAGGGCGGGAGACCGAGCAGTACTTC - TRBV19 TRBD2 TRBJ2-7
CASSSDYPSPYEQYF TGCGCCAGCAGTTCAGACTACCCATCTCCCTACGAGCAGTACTTC - TRBV5-1 - TRBJ2-7
CASSLEPGLDYNEQFF TGTGCCAGCAGCTTAGAGCCAGGACTAGATTACAATGAGCAGTTCTTC once TRBV11-2 TRBD2 TRBJ2-1
CASSSSGRVSTGELFF TGTGCCAGCAGCTCTAGCGGGAGAGTGAGCACCGGGGAGCTGTTTTTT - TRBV7-8 TRBD2 TRBJ2-2
CASSPPGQGAGAFF TGTGCCAGCTCACCTCCGGGACAGGGGGCCGGGGCTTTCTTT - TRBV18 TRBD1 TRBJ1-1
CAISARGGGKDTDTQYF TGTGCCATCAGTGCCCGGGGCGGGGGGAAAGACACAGATACGCAGTATTTT - TRBV10-3 TRBD2 TRBJ2-3
CASSGGMADTQYF TGTGCCAGCAGTGGAGGGATGGCAGATACGCAGTATTTT - TRBV25-1 - TRBJ2-3
CASSLRQGAGEQYF TGCGCCAGCAGCTTGAGACAGGGGGCGGGCGAGCAGTACTTC - TRBV5-1 TRBD1 TRBJ2-7
CATSWDIHTQYF TGTGCCACCAGCTGGGACATTCATACGCAGTATTTT - TRBV24-1 - TRBJ2-3
CASSQDAGGGPPQHF TGCGCCAGCAGCCAAGATGCGGGAGGGGGGCCGCCCCAGCATTTT - TRBV4-1 - TRBJ1-5
CASRRTGSSYNSPLHF TGTGCCAGCAGACGGACAGGGAGCTCCTATAATTCACCCCTCCACTTT - TRBV5-8 TRBD1 TRBJ1-6
CASSLDPGNTEAFF TGTGCCAGCAGCTTAGATCCAGGGAACACTGAAGCTTTCTTT - TRBV11-2 - TRBJ1-1
CASSQDVRAGELFF TGCGCCAGCAGCCAAGATGTGAGGGCCGGGGAGCTGTTTTTT - TRBV4-3 - TRBJ2-2
CASSLDNWETQYF TGTGCCAGCAGTTTAGACAACTGGGAGACCCAGTACTTC - TRBV28 - TRBJ2-5
CASSFTGLAGGDEQFF TGCGCCAGCAGCTTTACGGGACTAGCGGGAGGGGATGAGCAGTTCTTC - TRBV5-1 TRBD2 TRBJ2-1
CASSSLGGQGNSPLHF TGTGCCAGCAGCTCCCTAGGTGGGCAGGGGAATTCACCCCTCCACTTT - TRBV7-2 - TRBJ1-6
CASTVQGAREQYF TGTGCCAGCACGGTACAGGGGGCTCGCGAGCAGTACTTC - TRBV28 TRBD1 TRBJ2-7
CASSLDQPRTINYGYTF TGCGCCAGCAGCTTGGACCAGCCCCGGACTATTAACTATGGCTACACCTTC - TRBV5-1 - TRBJ1-2
CASSQPGSQAYEQYF TGTGCCAGCAGCCAACCGGGATCTCAGGCCTACGAGCAGTACTTC - TRBV3-1/TRBV3-2 - TRBJ2-7
CASSPEGNEKLFF TGTGCCAGCTCACCAGAGGGAAATGAAAAACTGTTTTTT - TRBV18 - TRBJ1-4